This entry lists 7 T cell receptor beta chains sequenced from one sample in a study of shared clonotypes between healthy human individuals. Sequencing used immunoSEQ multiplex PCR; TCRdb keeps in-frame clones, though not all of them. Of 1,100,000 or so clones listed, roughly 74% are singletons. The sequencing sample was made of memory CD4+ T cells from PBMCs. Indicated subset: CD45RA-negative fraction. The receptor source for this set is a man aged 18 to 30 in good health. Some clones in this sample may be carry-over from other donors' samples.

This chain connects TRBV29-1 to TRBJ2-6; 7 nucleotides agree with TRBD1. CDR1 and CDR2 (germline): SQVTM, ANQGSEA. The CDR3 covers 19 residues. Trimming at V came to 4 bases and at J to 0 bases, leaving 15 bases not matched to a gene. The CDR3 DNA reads TGCAGCGTTGGAGGAAAAAGAGGGGGCCCCTCCTCTGGGGCCAACGTCCTGACTTTC. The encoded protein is CSVGGKRGGPSSGANVLTF.

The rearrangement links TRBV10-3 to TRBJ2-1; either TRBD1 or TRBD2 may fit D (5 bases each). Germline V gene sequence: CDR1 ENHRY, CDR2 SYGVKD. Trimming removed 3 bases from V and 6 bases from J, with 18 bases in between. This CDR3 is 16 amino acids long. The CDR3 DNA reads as TGTGCCATCAGTGACTTGCGGTCACCGAGGGGCAATGAGCAGTTCTTC. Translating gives CAISDLRSPRGNEQFF.

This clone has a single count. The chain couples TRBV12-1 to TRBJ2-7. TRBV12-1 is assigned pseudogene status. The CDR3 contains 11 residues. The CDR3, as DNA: TGTGCCAGCAGCTGGCGTGGCGAGCAGTACTTC. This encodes CASSWRGEQYF.

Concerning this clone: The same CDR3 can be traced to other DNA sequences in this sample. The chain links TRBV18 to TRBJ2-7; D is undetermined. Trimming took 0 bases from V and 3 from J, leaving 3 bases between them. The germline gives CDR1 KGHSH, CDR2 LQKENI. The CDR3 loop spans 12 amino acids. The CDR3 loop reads CASSPPDYEQYF. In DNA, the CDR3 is TGTGCCAGCTCACCACCGGACTACGAGCAGTACTTC.

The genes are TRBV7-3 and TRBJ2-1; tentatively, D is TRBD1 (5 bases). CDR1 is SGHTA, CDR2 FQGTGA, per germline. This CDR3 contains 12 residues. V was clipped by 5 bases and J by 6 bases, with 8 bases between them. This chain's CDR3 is CASSQRGNEQFF. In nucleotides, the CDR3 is TGTGCCAGCAGCCAAAGGGGCAATGAGCAGTTCTTC.

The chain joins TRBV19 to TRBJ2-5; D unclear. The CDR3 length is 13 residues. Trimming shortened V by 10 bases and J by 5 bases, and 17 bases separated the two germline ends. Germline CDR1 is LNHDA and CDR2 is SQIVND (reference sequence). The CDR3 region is CAIGDGSAETQYF. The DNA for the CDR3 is TGTGCCATAGGTGATGGCTCAGCGGAGACCCAGTACTTC.

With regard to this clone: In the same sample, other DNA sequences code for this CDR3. CDR3 amino acids: CASSPGTGGTEAFF. In nucleotides, the CDR3 is TGTGCCAGCTCACCTGGGACAGGGGGCACTGAAGCTTTCTTT. The chain employs TRBV18 and TRBJ1-1; 11 nucleotides agree with TRBD1. Looked up from germline, CDR1 is KGHSH and CDR2 is LQKENI. The CDR3 length is 14 residues. The V and J ends lost 3 bases and 4 bases, in that order; junction bases with no gene match: 1. Full variable domain (outside the CDR3, taken from reference TRBV18 and TRBJ1-1): NAGVMQNPRHLVRRRGQEARLRCSPMKGHSHVYWYRQLPEEGLKFMVYLQKENIIDESGMPKERFSAEFPKEGPSILRIQQVVRGDSAAYFCASSPGTGGTEAFFGQGTRLTVV.